This entry features one T cell receptor beta chain sequence. Its antigen is unknown. The entry originates in a study of OX40 agonist ivuxolimab in advanced cancers. Study information: Of mixed ages from about 20 to 80 and averaging around 60 years, the group was roughly 85% male. Participants could have had prior anti-PD-1, anti-PD-L1 or anti-CTLA-4 therapy, and 40% had some. Whole-study results and caveats: In general, CD8+ T cells held more expanded clones than CD4+ did, on average.

Excluded were patients having autoimmune disease history or systemic immunosuppression. Sequencing was performed with immunoSEQ multiplex PCR; in TCRdb, only in-frame clones are kept and a portion is missing. Among around 51,000 clones listed, approximately 91% were seen once. This sequence originates from an adult with an advanced solid tumor such as melanoma, head and neck, liver or kidney cancer. Specimen: CD4+ or CD8+ T cells sorted from blood, collected in a trial of the OX40 agonist ivuxolimab.

The CDR3 coding sequence is TGTGCCAGCAGAAAGGGGGGGCGGCCCAACTATGGCTACACCTTC. Amino acid sequence: CASRKGGRPNYGYTF. The rearrangement uses TRBV28 and TRBJ1-2; tentative D call: TRBD1 (6 bases). Germline V lookup: CDR1 MDHEN, CDR2 SYDVKM. This CDR3 is built from 15 residues. The V end lost 6 bases, the J end lost 2 bases, and 16 bases lay between the germline ends.